The rows below give T cell receptor beta chains drawn from one sample of a study of control samples from healthy donors and cancer patients. The protocol was immunoSEQ multiplex PCR, while the TCRdb copy is restricted to in-frame clones and leaves out a portion. The table lists about 150,000 clones, about 94% of them singletons. Material: blood. These receptors originate from a man aged 35-49 years in good health. Both conserved end residues are part of each CDR3. D genes are given only for firm matches. Not every row has a clone size; where given, it reads once, few, many or a size class.

V	J	D	size	length	DNA	CDR3
TRBV7-9	TRBJ1-2	TRBD1	NA	15	TGTGCCAGCAGCCAGGGGGGACAGGGCTTCTATGGCTACACCTTC	CASSQGGQGFYGYTF
TRBV3-1/TRBV3-2	TRBJ1-1	NA	NA	13	TGTGCCAGCAGCCAAGGAATGAACACTGAAGCTTTCTTT	CASSQGMNTEAFF
TRBV6-5	TRBJ1-1	NA	NA	15	TGTGCCAGCAGACCCGGCCGGGGGCGAGGCACTGAAGCTTTCTTT	CASRPGRGRGTEAFF
TRBV3-1/TRBV3-2	TRBJ1-5	TRBD1	NA	15	TGTGCCAGCAGCCCAACCAAGGGGGCCCATCAGCCCCAGCATTTT	CASSPTKGAHQPQHF
TRBV7-3	TRBJ2-1	TRBD2	NA	16	TGTGCCAGCAGCTTAATCCAGGGAGGGCCCTTCAATGAGCAGTTCTTC	CASSLIQGGPFNEQFF
TRBV27	TRBJ1-1	TRBD1	NA	14	TGTGCCAGCAGTTTACAGGGGGCGCGCACTGAAGCTTTCTTT	CASSLQGARTEAFF
TRBV5-1	TRBJ2-1	TRBD2	NA	14	TGCGCCAGCAGGCTATGGACTAGCACCCATGAGCAGTTCTTC	CASRLWTSTHEQFF
TRBV5-4	TRBJ1-2	TRBD1	NA	16	TGTGCCAGCAGCCCCGGGACAGGGGGCGGCAAATATGGCTACACCTTC	CASSPGTGGGKYGYTF
TRBV28	TRBJ1-5	TRBD1	NA	13	TGTGCCAGCAGCGACAGGGTTCGACAGCCCCAGCATTTT	CASSDRVRQPQHF
TRBV19	TRBJ1-2	NA	NA	11	TGTGCCAGTAGGACAGCCTATGGCTACACCTTC	CASRTAYGYTF
TRBV6-5	TRBJ1-2	TRBD1	NA	13	TGTGCCAGCAGAGCACAGGGGAAGGAAGGCTACACCTTC	CASRAQGKEGYTF
TRBV6-5	TRBJ2-7	NA	once	13	TGTGCCAGCAGCCAACGACAGGACTACGAGCAGTACTTC	CASSQRQDYEQYF
TRBV28	TRBJ1-6	NA	once	15	TGTGCCAGCAGTTTTCATCGGACTAATAATTCACCCCTCCACTTT	CASSFHRTNNSPLHF
TRBV10-1	TRBJ1-6	NA	NA	13	TGCGCCAGCAGTGACAACAGAAATTCACCCCTCCACTTT	CASSDNRNSPLHF
TRBV27	TRBJ1-2	TRBD1	NA	15	TGTGCCAGCAGTCCGACAGGGGGCTCTAACTATGGCTACACCTTC	CASSPTGGSNYGYTF
TRBV28	TRBJ1-2	TRBD1	NA	14	TGTGCCAGCAGTAAAGGGGGCCAGTTGTTCGCCTACACCTTC	CASSKGGQLFAYTF
TRBV11-2	TRBJ1-1	NA	once	15	TGTGCCAGCAGCTTAGGAGCAGGGGCGAACACTGAAGCTTTCTTT	CASSLGAGANTEAFF
TRBV5-6	TRBJ1-1	NA	NA	14	TGTGCCAGCAGCCAGGACGGGACGCTAAAAGGAGCTTTCTTT	CASSQDGTLKGAFF
TRBV6-2/TRBV6-3	TRBJ2-7	TRBD1	NA	16	TGTGCCAGCAGTTACTCGGACAGGGTGCCCTACTACGAGCAGTACTTC	CASSYSDRVPYYEQYF
TRBV27	TRBJ2-2	NA	NA	14	TGTGCCAGCAGTTTCCAGCCAAAAACCGGGGAGCTGTTTTTT	CASSFQPKTGELFF
TRBV12-3/TRBV12-4	TRBJ2-1	NA	NA	13	TGTGCCAGCAGTTTTGCCGACTACAATGAGCAGTTCTTC	CASSFADYNEQFF
TRBV9	TRBJ2-3	TRBD2	NA	15	TGTGCCAGCAGCGTCGGACTAGCGGCACCAGATACGCAGTATTTT	CASSVGLAAPDTQYF
TRBV2	TRBJ1-1	NA	NA	16	TGTGCCAGCAGGAAAAGAGAGGACCCTCCGAACACTGAAGCTTTCTTT	CASRKREDPPNTEAFF
TRBV4-2	TRBJ2-1	NA	NA	17	TGTGCCAGCAGCCAGGATATTAGCCGGAGCTCCTACAATGAGCAGTTCTTC	CASSQDISRSSYNEQFF
TRBV5-6	TRBJ1-5	NA	once	15	TGTGCCAGCAGCTTGGCGGGCGCAAGAGGTCAGCCCCAGCATTTT	CASSLAGARGQPQHF
TRBV5-4	TRBJ1-1	NA	NA	14	TGTGCCAGCAGCTTTTTTCTGGGGAACACTGAAGCTTTCTTT	CASSFFLGNTEAFF
TRBV7-3	TRBJ1-2	TRBD1	NA	18	TGTGCCAGCACCTGTGCCCGGACTCAGGACAGGTCCTTAGTCGGCTACACCTTC	CASTCARTQDRSLVGYTF
TRBV25-1	TRBJ2-3	NA	NA	13	TGTGCCAGCAGCGGACTTAGCACAGATACGCAGTATTTT	CASSGLSTDTQYF
TRBV7-6	TRBJ2-3	TRBD2	NA	18	TGTGCCAGCAGCTACTCTACTAAAGCGGGGGGGCTGACAGATACGCAGTATTTT	CASSYSTKAGGLTDTQYF
TRBV9	TRBJ2-2	NA	few	14	TGTGCCAGCAGCGTAGCGTCAGAGACCGGGGAGCTGTTTTTT	CASSVASETGELFF
TRBV27	TRBJ1-1	NA	NA	14	TGTGCCAGCAGTCGACGAGACAGTAACACTGAAGCTTTCTTT	CASSRRDSNTEAFF
TRBV25-1	TRBJ1-4	TRBD1	NA	14	TGTGCCAGCAGTACGAGGGACAGGGGGGAAAAACTGTTTTTT	CASSTRDRGEKLFF
TRBV3-1/TRBV3-2	TRBJ2-2	NA	NA	16	TGTGCCAGCAGGGAAGGGGGGGCAATGAACACCGGGGAGCTGTTTTTT	CASREGGAMNTGELFF
TRBV2	TRBJ1-2	NA	NA	13	TGTGCCAGCAGTACCGGGCCTTTCTATGGCTACACCTTC	CASSTGPFYGYTF
TRBV6-1	TRBJ1-2	NA	NA	13	TGTGCCAGCAGTGAGTCGGGGATAGGTGGCTACACCTTC	CASSESGIGGYTF
TRBV15	TRBJ1-5	NA	NA	14	TGTGCCACCAGCAGAGAGGGCAGCAATCAGCCCCAGCATTTT	CATSREGSNQPQHF
TRBV11-2	TRBJ2-3	NA	NA	16	TGTGCCAGCAGCTTCGACGGTTTGAGTCGAACAGATACGCAGTATTTT	CASSFDGLSRTDTQYF
TRBV6-5	TRBJ1-1	NA	NA	15	TGTGCCAGCAGTACTGTAAGGGTGGGGAACACTGAAGCTTTCTTT	CASSTVRVGNTEAFF
TRBV11-2	TRBJ2-7	TRBD2	NA	15	TGTGCCAGCAGCTTAACTAGCGGGGAGCGGTACGAGCAGTACTTC	CASSLTSGERYEQYF
TRBV19	TRBJ2-1	NA	once	15	TGTGCCAGTAAAGGGACTTACGGCGCAACTAATGAGCAGTTCTTC	CASKGTYGATNEQFF
TRBV27	TRBJ1-1	NA	NA	14	TGTGCCAGCAGTTTGGGGTCCGTAAACACTGAAGCTTTCTTT	CASSLGSVNTEAFF
TRBV10-3	TRBJ1-2	NA	NA	12	TGTGCCATCAGTGTGGACACGAATGGCTACACCTTC	CAISVDTNGYTF
TRBV21-1	TRBJ2-7	NA	NA	8	TGTGCCAGCAGCAAACGAGGCTTC	CASSKRGF
TRBV4-3	TRBJ2-1	NA	NA	14	TGCGCCAGCAGCCAAGATGTCAGGGGTGATGAGCAGTTCTTC	CASSQDVRGDEQFF
TRBV3-1/TRBV3-2	TRBJ1-5	NA	NA	15	TGTGCCAGCAGCCGGGGGGAGAATAGCAATCAGCCCCAGCATTTT	CASSRGENSNQPQHF
TRBV11-3	TRBJ2-1	TRBD1	once	14	TGTGCCAGCAGCTTGGGACAGGGGACCCATGAGCAGTTCTTC	CASSLGQGTHEQFF
TRBV18	TRBJ1-1	TRBD1	NA	14	TGTGCCAGCTCACCCGGACAGGGGGCGGTTGAAGCTTTCTTT	CASSPGQGAVEAFF